This T cell receptor beta chain was identified during a study of post-analysis software for immune sequencing data. cDNA libraries of TCR beta carried unique molecular identifiers. MiXCR, applied by TCRdb to the PCR reads, yields one record per CDR3 protein. The sample comprises hundreds of thousands of distinct CDR3 sequences, around 40% of which are singletons, and about an eighth rests with the top ten. On this clonotype: Its antigen is as yet unknown.

The CDR3 totals 12 residues. Per germline, CDR1 MDHEN and CDR2 SYDVKM. The ends were cut back, 5 bases at V and 0 bases at J, with 4 bases in the middle. Study observations and caveats: Comparison of patients with controls showed five TRBV segments more frequent in patients, TRBV5-6, TRBV5-1 and TRBV20-1 among them. Strong co-clustering by F measure was evident for samples that had been prepared in the same batch.

The sequencing sample was made of blood. This clonotype originated in a girl aged 10-17 years with multiple sclerosis. The rearrangement links TRBV28 to TRBJ1-1; D unresolved. This CDR3 reads CASSTVNTEAFF. CDR3 in DNA: TGTGCCAGCAGTACAGTGAACACTGAAGCTTTCTTT.